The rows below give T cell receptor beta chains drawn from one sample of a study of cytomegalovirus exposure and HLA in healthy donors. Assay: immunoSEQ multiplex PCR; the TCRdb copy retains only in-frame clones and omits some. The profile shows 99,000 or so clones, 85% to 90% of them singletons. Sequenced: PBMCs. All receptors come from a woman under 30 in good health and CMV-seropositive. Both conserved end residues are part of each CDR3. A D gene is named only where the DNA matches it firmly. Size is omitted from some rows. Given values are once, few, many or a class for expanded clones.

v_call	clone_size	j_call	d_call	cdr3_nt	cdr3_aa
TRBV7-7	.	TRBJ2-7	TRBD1	TGTGCCAGCAGCTTAAACAGGGGTTCCGAGCAGTACTTC	CASSLNRGSEQYF
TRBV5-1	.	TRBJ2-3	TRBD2	TGCGCCAGCAGCTGGAGCGGGAGGGGCACAGATACGCAGTATTTT	CASSWSGRGTDTQYF
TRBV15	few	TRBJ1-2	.	TGTGCCACCAGCAGAGGAGGGTTGGGAATGAGCTACACCTTC	CATSRGGLGMSYTF
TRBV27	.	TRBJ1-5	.	TGTGCCAGCAGAAAAGTGGGGGGGAAAACCAATCAGCCCCAGCATTTT	CASRKVGGKTNQPQHF
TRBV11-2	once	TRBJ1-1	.	TGTGCCAGCAGCTTAGGGCAGACTAACACTGAAGCTTTCTTT	CASSLGQTNTEAFF
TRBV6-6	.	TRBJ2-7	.	TGTGCCAGCAGATCCCGGGGAGCCTACGAGCAGTACTTC	CASRSRGAYEQYF
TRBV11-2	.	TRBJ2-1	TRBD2	TGTGCCAGCAGCTTCCTCCTCACTAGCGGGGGTCTGGGTGAGCAGTTCTTC	CASSFLLTSGGLGEQFF
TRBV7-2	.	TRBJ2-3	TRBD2	TGTGCCAGCAGCTCGGGACTAGCTCCGGATACGCAGTATTTT	CASSSGLAPDTQYF
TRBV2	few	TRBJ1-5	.	TGTGCCAGCAGCCAGGCTATTAGCAATCAGCCCCAGCATTTT	CASSQAISNQPQHF
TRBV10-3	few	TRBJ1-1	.	TGTGCCATCAATCAACAGGGCGGAAACACTGAAGCTTTCTTT	CAINQQGGNTEAFF
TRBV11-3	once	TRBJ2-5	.	TGTGCCAGCAGCTTAGGGGGGAGGCTTCAAGAGACCCAGTACTTC	CASSLGGRLQETQYF
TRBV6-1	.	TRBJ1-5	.	TGTGCCAGCAGTGACCTCGGCAGGGGATTTGGCCAGCCCCAGCATTTT	CASSDLGRGFGQPQHF
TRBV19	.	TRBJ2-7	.	TGTGCCAGCCGTAAGGGGTACGAGCAGTACTTC	CASRKGYEQYF
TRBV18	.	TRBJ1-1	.	TGTGCCAGCTCACTGGGGAGGACTGAAGCTTTCTTT	CASSLGRTEAFF
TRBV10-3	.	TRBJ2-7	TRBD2	TGTGCCAGCTCTAGCGGACCAACCTACGAGCAGTACTTC	CASSSGPTYEQYF
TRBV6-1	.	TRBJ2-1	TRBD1	TGTGCCAGCAGTGAAGGACAGGGGGCACCTCTTTTTCACAATGAGCAGTTCTTC	CASSEGQGAPLFHNEQFF
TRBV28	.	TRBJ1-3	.	TGTGCCAGCAGTCCAGGCTCCCTTGGAAACACCATATATTTT	CASSPGSLGNTIYF
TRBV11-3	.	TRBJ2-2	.	TGTGCCAGCAGCCAAGGACTTGGCAAGCCGAGGCAGCTGTTTTTT	CASSQGLGKPRQLFF
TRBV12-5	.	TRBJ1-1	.	TGTGCTAGTGGCCCCACAGGTTTCACTGAAGCTTTCTTT	CASGPTGFTEAFF
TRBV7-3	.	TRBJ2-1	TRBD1	TGTGCCAGCGGGGACAGGGTGAACAATGAGCAGTTCTTC	CASGDRVNNEQFF
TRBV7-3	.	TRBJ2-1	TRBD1	TGTGCCAGCAGCTTAGTGGACAGGGACGATGAGCAGTTCTTC	CASSLVDRDDEQFF
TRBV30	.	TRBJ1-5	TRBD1	TGTGCCTTAAAACCCCGGGGACAGGGGTACAATCAGCCCCAGCATTTT	CALKPRGQGYNQPQHF
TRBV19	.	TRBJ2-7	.	TGTGCCAGTAGTAAGAGGGTGGGAGAATCCTACGAGCAGTACTTC	CASSKRVGESYEQYF
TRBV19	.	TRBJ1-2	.	TGTGCCAGTAGTAACACACACCGAGCCCCGGCCGCGGATGGCTACACCTTC	CASSNTHRAPAADGYTF
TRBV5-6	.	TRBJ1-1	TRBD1	TGTGCCAGCAGCTACGGGACAGTGAACACTGAAGCTTTCTTT	CASSYGTVNTEAFF
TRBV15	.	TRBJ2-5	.	TGTGCCACCAGCAGAGATTATTCCCCCCAGTACTTC	CATSRDYSPQYF
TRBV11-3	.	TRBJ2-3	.	TGTGCCAGCAGATATTTGGGGGCAGCTAGCACAGATACGCAGTATTTT	CASRYLGAASTDTQYF
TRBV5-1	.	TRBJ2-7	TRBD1	TGCGCCAGCAGCTTGGGACAGGGATTCTACGAGCAGTACTTC	CASSLGQGFYEQYF
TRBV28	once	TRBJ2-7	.	TGTGCCAGCAGTCAGCTCAGGACTAATTTTTACGAGCAGTACTTC	CASSQLRTNFYEQYF
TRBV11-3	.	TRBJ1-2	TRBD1	TGTGCCAGCAGCCCCGGCCGGGACAGTGGCTACACCTTC	CASSPGRDSGYTF
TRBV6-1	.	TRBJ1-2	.	TGTGCCAGCAGCGCGGACAGAGGGGGTGGCTACACCTTC	CASSADRGGGYTF
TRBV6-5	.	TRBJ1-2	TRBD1	TGTGCCAGCAGCCGCCCAGGGGGGGGCTACACCTTC	CASSRPGGGYTF
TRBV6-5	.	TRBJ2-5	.	TGTGCCAGCAGTCGGGGAGGAGGGTTACAAGAGACCCAGTACTTC	CASSRGGGLQETQYF
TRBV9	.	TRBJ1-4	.	TGTGCCAGCAGCACGACAGATCGGGCGGAAAAACTGTTTTTT	CASSTTDRAEKLFF
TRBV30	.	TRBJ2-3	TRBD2	TGTGCCTGGAGTACGGGACTAGCGGGAGTGCATACAGATACGCAGTATTTT	CAWSTGLAGVHTDTQYF
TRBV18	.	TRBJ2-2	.	TGTGCCAGCTCACCGTATAGGGGGAACACCGGGGAGCTGTTTTTT	CASSPYRGNTGELFF
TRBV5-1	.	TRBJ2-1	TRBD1	TGCGCCAGCAGCTTCACAGGGGGCAATGAGCAGTTCTTC	CASSFTGGNEQFF
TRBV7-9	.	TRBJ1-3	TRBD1	TGTGCCAGCAGCATCGCCGGGACAGAATACTCTGGAAACACCATATATTTT	CASSIAGTEYSGNTIYF
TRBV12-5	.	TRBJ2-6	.	TGTGCTAGTGGTTTGTTCCCAGGGATTCGCTCTGGGGCCAACGTCCTGACTTTC	CASGLFPGIRSGANVLTF
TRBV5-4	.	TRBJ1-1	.	TGTGCCAGCAGCTTGGCCGGGGTTGCCACTGAAGCTTTCTTT	CASSLAGVATEAFF